Included here is one T cell receptor beta chain sequence, with context. The data were obtained in a study of STAT5B mutations in CD4+ large granular lymphocyte leukemia. This CDR3 spans 14 amino acids. The V end was cut by 5 bases, the J end by 1 base, with 11 bases between. From germline, CDR1 is MDHEN and CDR2 SYDVKM. Libraries were prepared by immunoSEQ multiplex PCR; TCRdb keeps only in-frame clonotypes and omits some of them. The data hold 32,000 or so clones, with about 85% observed a single time. Sequenced material: CD4+ T cells from blood buffy coats. The chain employs TRBV28 and TRBJ1-1, with a weak D call TRBD1 (6 bases). The receptor comes from a human donor in good health. The CDR3 nucleotides read TGTGCCAGCAGTCTCCCGACAGGGAACACTGAAGCTTTCTTT. Residues: CASSLPTGNTEAFF.